This entry concerns a single T cell receptor beta chain. This clone was counted once. What antigen it recognizes has not been identified. Base-call qualities are not available, and no considerably larger clone is one nucleotide away. This record comes from a study of cytomegalovirus exposure and HLA in healthy donors (TCRdb year 2017). Background for the entire study: According to an earlier analysis of 587 of the donors, about 179 million T cells yielded over 100 million unique TCR beta sequences and approximately 300 Gb of sequence data. About 280 gigabases of sequencing data and around 90 million unique TCR sequences made up an early release that covered under 750 HLA-typed donors. The genetic ancestry cluster associated with self-reported Caucasian donors included 80% to 90% of the roughly 380 genotyped donors. The study aimed to test whether signatures of past pathogen exposure could be identified by cataloging public T cell receptors. The T cell repertoires of some 700 subjects were profiled by immunosequencing and related to cytomegalovirus serostatus. Besides the first cohort of around 700 subjects, a separate validation cohort made up of around 120 different subjects was used. High-throughput TCR immunosequencing, statistical association of individual TCRs with disease status, and machine learning were combined to predict cytomegalovirus infection status. A later analysis re-analyzed previously published TCR beta repertoires from 660 or so donors and added high-resolution HLA genotyping to study TCR occurrence patterns. The later analysis used no new phenotypic data to find candidate immune exposures, relying instead on TCR beta sequences and their occurrence across donors. An earlier analysis of approximately 500 of the donors applied high-throughput TCR beta sequencing to assess whether each TCR beta V gene segment acted as functional or pseudogenic. Donor age, sex, ethnicity and CMV serostatus were compiled alongside the repertoire data. In a later genetic analysis, genome-wide SNP genotypes for about three fifths of the roughly 670 donors were used, and that subset was treated as a discovery cohort. All discovery cohort repertoires had been generated on a single sequencing platform. HLA typing included class I and class II loci at four-digit resolution. The number of donors typed differed by locus, with 629-630 for A, B, C, DRB1 and DQB1, around 500 for DQA1, 600 to 610 for DPA1, and about 450 for DPB1. Four to six DR-DQ haplotypes were handled as single units for association and clustering because linkage in the cohort was strong. Across roughly 420 genotyped donors of the cohort, an average of about 240,000 unique TCR beta nucleotide sequences per donor were sequenced, and roughly 18% of those sequences were non-productive.

The cohort comprised approximately 700 healthy bone marrow donors. At the time of sampling, every cohort member was nominally healthy, though immune exposures that went unrecorded were likely present. The donor was CMV seronegative and belonged to the group of 352 seronegative cohort members. A peripheral blood sample was provided by each donor, and peripheral blood mononuclear cells were used for TCR beta sequencing. The Qiagen DNeasy Blood Extraction Kit was used to extract genomic DNA from the blood cell samples. Libraries were made using the immunoSEQ multiplex PCR assay. For the multiplex PCR, a mixture combining 60 forward primers for TCR Vbeta segments and 13 reverse primers for TCR Jbeta segments was used. The CDR3 region of rearranged TCR beta genes was amplified from genomic DNA with a multiplex PCR assay. Amplified TCR beta libraries were sequenced as 87-base-pair reads on the Illumina HiSeq System. As for the original processing: Across the 640 or so repertoires, a later analysis counted about 81 million unique TCR beta chains, around 11 million of which were shared by at least two donors. Raw reads were error-corrected and collapsed into unique sequences with a nearest-neighbor algorithm that merged closely related sequences to remove PCR and sequencing errors. To assign V, D and J gene segments, CDR3 sequences were aligned to IMGT reference sequences. For a sequence to be retained, a match of at least six nucleotides was required to both a V gene segment and a J gene segment. A rearrangement was called productive if the CDR3 had no stop codons and remained in frame with V and J, and every other rearrangement was called non-productive. CDR3 was defined by IMGT convention, running from the second conserved V-encoded cysteine to the conserved J-encoded phenylalanine. In an earlier analysis of some 550 of the donors, sequences lacking an unambiguous match to a single V gene segment were excluded. An earlier analysis of 550 to 650 of the donors classified V segments as functional when productive rearrangements were above 56.7% and as segregating when the standard deviation between donors was above 5%. A statistical classification framework was built to diagnose cytomegalovirus status from the catalog of TCR beta chain sequences. V and J gene assignment, in a later analysis, came from comparing TCR nucleotide sequences with IMGT/GENE-DB human TR gene sequences. In a later analysis, CDR3 sequences and most-parsimonious VDJ recombination scenarios were assigned using the TCRdist pipeline. In a later analysis, each TCR beta chain was defined by its CDR3 amino acid sequence together with its V-gene family, and reads without a unique V-gene family were excluded. To address suspected cross-contamination and a sequencing artifact, a later analysis removed 592 highly shared, low-generation-probability nucleotide sequences. A later analysis calculated a clonal expansion index for each public chain from normalized within-repertoire ranks of inferred template counts. In a later analysis, generation probabilities were computed using a VDJ recombination model fitted to out-of-frame rearrangements, and the results were checked against IGoR. In a later analysis, TCR-TCR, TCR-HLA and TCR-CMV co-occurrence was scored with hypergeometric tests, and a repertoire-size bias correction was applied to TCR pairs. To estimate false discovery rates, a later analysis permuted the HLA or CMV assignments 20 times. In a later analysis, co-occurring TCRs were grouped using DBSCAN, and TCRdist sequence similarity was added for clustering within HLA-allele-positive subsets. For co-occurrence clustering, repertoires with fewer than 30,000 or more than 120,000 public chains were excluded, along with four to six repertoires with anomalous nucleotide sharing. TCRdb provides this immuneACCESS table in a form limited to in-frame rearrangements. Some clones are lacking; in checked studies, under half of them reflect an unresolved V gene, and why the rest are absent is not known. That table is the source of V, J and clone size, and D and trimming were worked out from the DNA. For this sample the table gives 150,000 to 200,000 clones, of which approximately 81% were detected only once. About 2% of the sample goes to the ten largest clones.

What the study reported, not specific to this receptor: The study listed 164 TCR beta chains as associated with cytomegalovirus. Most TCR sequences were observed very rarely across donors, whereas some public TCRs were present in many individuals. Because some donors lacked HLA typing at each locus, the association tests relied only on the typed subset. The earlier analysis of approximately 590 of the donors excluded 15 to 20 rarely observed V segments, including chromosome 9 orphons, because counts were too low. Several of the top co-occurrence clusters appeared to be linked to parvovirus B19, influenza, CMV and Epstein-Barr virus, according to a later analysis. A further reported finding was that TCR beta sequences accurately predicted the HLA-A and HLA-B alleles for most subjects in the first cohort. In a later analysis, 16,951 TCR beta sequences were associated with specific HLA alleles at a false discovery rate of 0.05. A few of the identified cytomegalovirus-associated TCR beta chains were confirmed in vitro to be specific for cytomegalovirus antigens. A later genetic analysis associated a missense DCLRE1C variant with V-gene and J-gene trimming of TCR beta chains, and an independent cohort replicated the association. A later analysis found that HLA-associated TCR beta chains were more clonally expanded and had lower generation probabilities than equally common non-associated chains. Broadly in line with IMGT annotations, most TCR beta V segments showed up in productive rearrangements about 87% or about 30% of the time in an earlier analysis of 587 of the donors. Strong co-occurrence of HLA alleles, especially DR and DQ, made assigning TCR associations to individual alleles difficult. A later analysis found that TCR association rates varied across HLA loci, with DRB1 alleles showing the most associated TCRs and HLA-C alleles the fewest. Correlated functional status among segregating V segments might reflect linkage disequilibrium, but an unknown experimental factor could not be ruled out. Presence/absence analyses assumed roughly uniform sequencing depth across donors, an assumption that may not hold. The cohort was sequenced for TCR beta chains only, and without alpha or paired-chain data the features that could be detected were limited. A cluster of highly shared sequence variants was judged likely to represent a technical artifact of the sequencing pipeline. According to a later genetic analysis, donors in an Asian-associated ancestry cluster had fewer N-insertions in productive TCRs than the approximately 700-donor mean. In a later analysis, most CMV-associated TCR beta chains were found to appear HLA-restricted, with HLA associations seemingly driven largely by CMV exposure. CMV serostatus was the only immune exposure information available for the cohort. In both the original and validation cohorts, the classifier was reported to diagnose cytomegalovirus status with high specificity and sensitivity. According to the authors, the approach could potentially be generalized to other disease states and immunological phenotypes.

The source of this sequence is a woman aged 45-60 years in good health and CMV-seronegative. The specimen sequenced was PBMCs.

In nucleotides, the sequence is TGTGCCAGTAGTATGCGGCGGGGAGAAGGAAACACCATATATTTT. Its product reads: CASSMRRGEGNTIYF. The V and J genes are TRBV19 and TRBJ1-3; the D gene identity is not certain. The germline V gene (reference sequence) yields LNHDA for CDR1 and SQIVND for CDR2. The CDR3 runs 15 residues from the cysteine to the phenylalanine. The only DNA kept is the CDR3, 45 bases in frame from the first base. The junction carries 13 bases between V and J, which are trimmed by 3 bases and 4 bases respectively. Reference TRBV19 and TRBJ1-3 proteins supply the regions before and after the CDR3; the full variable domain is: DGGITQSPKYLFRKEGQNVTLSCEQNLNHDAMYWYRQDPGQGLRLIYYSQIVNDFQKGDIAEGYSVSREKKESFPLTVTSAQKNPTAFYLCASSMRRGEGNTIYFGEGSWLTVV.